A single sample gave rise to the 31 T cell receptor beta chains below, sequenced in a study of cytomegalovirus exposure and HLA in healthy donors. Primers for the PCR totalled 60 Vbeta and 13 Jbeta. Measured with immunoSEQ multiplex PCR; TCRdb has only the in-frame clones, and not every one. The table lists approximately 130,000 clones, 65% to 80% of them singletons, with 5.8% in the top ten. Material: PBMCs. The receptor set was obtained from a man between 18 and 35 years old in good health and CMV-seropositive.

The rearrangement uses TRBV29-1 and TRBJ1-2; D unclear. V lost 1 base and J lost 2, with 11 bases in between. Germline V CDR1 and CDR2: SQVTM, ANQGSEA. This CDR3 contains 14 residues. CDR3: CSVEGMAGNYGYTF. CDR3 bases: TGCAGCGTTGAAGGGATGGCAGGAAACTATGGCTACACCTTC. Based on the CDR3 plus reference TRBV29-1 and TRBJ1-2, the full variable domain is SAVISQKPSRDICQRGTSLTIQCQVDSQVTMMFWYRQQPGQSLTLIATANQGSEATYESGFVIDKFPISRPNLTFSTLTVSNMSPEDSSIYLCSVEGMAGNYGYTFGSGTRLTVV.

The chain recombines TRBV30 with TRBJ2-1; maybe TRBD2 (6 bases). The CDR3 has 11 amino acids. Germline CDR1 and CDR2: GTSNPN and SVGIG (reference sequence). The CDR3 nucleotides are TGTACGGTAGCGGACTACAATGAGCAGTTCTTC. It translates to CTVADYNEQFF.

There are a few counts of this clone. This chain links TRBV6-5 with TRBJ1-1; no reliable D call. Germline V gene data show CDR1 as MNHEY and CDR2 as SVGAGI. Trimming stripped 5 bases from V and 11 bases from J, with 18 bases between. The CDR3 is 13 residues long. In DNA, the CDR3 is TGTGCCAGCAGTGAAGCGCTCGGGGAGGCGGCTTTCTTT. Translated, it gives CASSEALGEAAFF.

The V and J genes are TRBV18 and TRBJ2-1, with D unresolved. CDR1 KGHSH and CDR2 LQKENI come from the germline V gene. V was cut by 2 bases and J by 3 bases, with 11 bases left in between. This CDR3 contains 15 residues. CDR3 sequence: CASSPEPSRYNEQFF. CDR3 DNA: TGTGCCAGCTCACCAGAGCCCTCACGCTACAATGAGCAGTTCTTC.

This clone was found a few times. The rearrangement links TRBV28 to TRBJ2-2; 9 bases fit TRBD2. This CDR3 region has 15 residues. Germline loops: CDR1 MDHEN, CDR2 SYDVKM. The trim removed 6 bases at V and 1 base at J, leaving 3 bases unmatched. The CDR3 sequence is CASRAGGRNTGELFF. CDR3 bases: TGTGCCAGCAGGGCGGGAGGGCGGAACACCGGGGAGCTGTTTTTT.

The J gene is TRBJ1-2, the V gene TRBV10-2, with TRBD1 identical over 9 bases. Trimming cost V 7 bases and J 6 bases; bases outside gene matches: 3. This CDR3 is built from 12 residues. From germline, CDR1 is WSHSY and CDR2 SAAADI. The CDR3 sequence: CASNTGGDGYTF. CDR3 DNA sequence: TGCGCCAGCAACACAGGGGGCGATGGCTACACCTTC.

The chain combines TRBV7-9 with TRBJ2-7; TRBD1 agrees at 8 bases. Unmatched junction bases numbered 7, after V lost 4 bases and J lost 5 bases. This CDR3 contains 14 residues. Germline V gives CDR1 SEHNR, CDR2 FQNEAQ (reference sequence). The CDR3 DNA follows: TGTGCCAGCAGCTCAACAGGGGGTTGGCACGAGCAGTACTTC. Encoded protein: CASSSTGGWHEQYF.

The rearrangement links TRBV11-2 to TRBJ2-7, with 9 bases lining up with TRBD1. The CDR3 is made up of 14 amino acids. Germline V CDR1 and CDR2: SGHAT, FQNNGV. The ends lost 5 bases at V and 5 bases at J; junction bases unmatched: 7. The CDR3 DNA sequence: TGTGCCAGCAGCCCGAACCGGGACAGGGACGAGCAGTACTTC. As protein: CASSPNRDRDEQYF.

V is TRBV6-5 and J is TRBJ2-5, with D perhaps TRBD2 (6 bases). V lost 2 bases to trimming and J lost 5 bases, with 18 bases between them. This CDR3 region has 16 residues. Germline V gives CDR1 MNHEY, CDR2 SVGAGI. The CDR3 loop reads CASSYMEGAGRETQYF. CDR3 DNA: TGTGCCAGCAGTTACATGGAGGGTGCGGGTCGGGAGACCCAGTACTTC.

The rearrangement links TRBV5-1 to TRBJ1-1; D not certain. CDR3 length equals 13 residues. Germline CDR1 is SGHRS and CDR2 is YFSETQ. Trimming shortened V by 1 base and J by 7 bases, and 11 bases separated the two germline ends. In DNA, the CDR3 is TGCGCCAGCAGCTTGATTCCCGGGAGTGAAGCTTTCTTT. Its translation is CASSLIPGSEAFF.

The CDR3 reads CASSPALQGNQPQHF. DNA of the CDR3: TGTGCCAGCAGCCCCGCCCTACAGGGCAATCAGCCCCAGCATTTT. The chain carries TRBV6-5 and TRBJ1-5, with D maybe TRBD1 (5 bases). The CDR3 totals 15 residues. Germline values: CDR1 MNHEY, CDR2 SVGAGI. V shed 6 bases and J shed 2 bases, with 14 bases lying between them.

This chain joins TRBV7-8 and TRBJ1-1; maybe TRBD1 (5 bases). Trimming took off 5 bases at V and 1 base at J, with 17 bases between the two ends. The length of the CDR3 is 16 residues. The germline CDR1 and CDR2 sequences are SGHVS and FQNEAQ. This CDR3 is CASSPPGRGENTEAFF. The DNA of the CDR3 is TGTGCCAGCAGCCCTCCAGGGCGGGGGGAGAACACTGAAGCTTTCTTT.

The chain uses TRBV4-2 and TRBJ1-5, with D unclear. Germline loops: CDR1 LGHNA, CDR2 YNFKEQ. There are 14 residues in the CDR3. V was cut by 0 bases and J by 6 bases, with 9 bases left in between. CDR3 amino acids: CASSQDQRSQPQHF. The CDR3 nucleotides are TGTGCCAGCAGCCAAGATCAGCGGAGTCAGCCCCAGCATTTT.

This clone was seen once. The rearrangement links TRBV5-1 to TRBJ2-2, with a tentative D call TRBD1 (6 bases). V gave up 4 bases and J gave up 6 bases, with 16 bases separating them. The CDR3 has 15 residues. Germline CDR1 is SGHRS and CDR2 is YFSETQ. The CDR3, as DNA: TGCGCCAGCAGCCAAATCCAGGGGATCGCCGGGGAGCTGTTTTTT. It codes for CASSQIQGIAGELFF.

V and J are TRBV14 and TRBJ1-1; 8 bases line up with TRBD1. The germline V gene has CDR1 SGHDN and CDR2 FVKESK. V trimming: 3 bases; J trimming: 8 bases; junction bases outside the gene matches: 14. This CDR3 contains 16 residues. The CDR3 region has the DNA TGTGCCAGCAGCCACGCTAAGTTGGGACAGGAGTACGAAGCTTTCTTT. The encoded protein is CASSHAKLGQEYEAFF. The whole variable domain, filled in from reference TRBV14 and TRBJ1-1, reads EAGVTQFPSHSVIEKGQTVTLRCDPISGHDNLYWYRRVMGKEIKFLLHFVKESKQDESGMPNNRFLAERTGGTYSTLKVQPAELEDSGVYFCASSHAKLGQEYEAFFGQGTRLTVV.

CDR3 bases: TGTGCCAGCAGTGAGGTTACGAGGCTTGGCTACACCTTC. It translates to CASSEVTRLGYTF. The chain joins TRBV6-1 to TRBJ1-2; D is unclear. From germline, CDR1 is MNHNS and CDR2 SASEGT. With 3 bases removed from V and 7 bases from J, the gap between germline ends came to 12 bases. The CDR3 spans 13 residues.

This chain connects TRBV28 to TRBJ2-7; the D gene is possibly TRBD2 (5 bases). The CDR3 covers 15 residues. Germline V CDR1 and CDR2: MDHEN, SYDVKM. Deletions cut 6 bases from V and 2 bases from J, with 17 bases between. The DNA of the CDR3 is TGTGCCAGCAGCCTCTCGGGTCTAGCAACCTACGAGCAGTACTTC. As protein: CASSLSGLATYEQYF. Full variable domain (rest looked up from reference TRBV28 and TRBJ2-7): DVKVTQSSRYLVKRTGEKVFLECVQDMDHENMFWYRQDPGLGLRLIYFSYDVKMKEKGDIPEGYSVSREKKERFSLILESASTNQTSMYLCASSLSGLATYEQYFGPGTRLTVT.

This clone came up a few times. V and J are TRBV11-2 and TRBJ2-6; 7 nucleotides agree with TRBD2. After removal of 6 bases from V and 2 bases from J, the junction contained 16 bases not matched to a gene. Germline V gene data show CDR1 as SGHAT and CDR2 as FQNNGV. CDR3 length: 19 amino acids. CDR3 loop: CASRSIREEDGAGANVLTF. For the CDR3, the DNA is TGTGCCAGCAGGTCAATCCGGGAGGAGGACGGGGCTGGGGCCAACGTCCTGACTTTC. The full variable domain, with the rest looked up from reference TRBV11-2 and TRBJ2-6, is EAGVAQSPRYKIIEKRQSVAFWCNPISGHATLYWYQQILGQGPKLLIQFQNNGVVDDSQLPKDRFSAERLKGVDSTLKIQPAKLEDSAVYLCASRSIREEDGAGANVLTFGAGSRLTVL.

The chain has TRBV5-1 and TRBJ2-2; D perhaps matches TRBD1 (6 bases). The V end lost 3 bases, the J end lost 0 bases, and 12 bases lay between the germline ends. This CDR3 is built from 16 residues. Germline lookup yields CDR1 SGHRS and CDR2 YFSETQ. The CDR3 region is CASSSSGTPNTGELFF. The CDR3 nucleotides read TGCGCCAGCAGCTCCTCCGGGACACCGAACACCGGGGAGCTGTTTTTT.

V is TRBV6-6 and J is TRBJ1-1; 7 bases map to TRBD1. Germline values: CDR1 MNHNY, CDR2 SVGAGI (reference sequence). This CDR3 is 14 amino acids long. With 4 bases clipped from V and 4 bases from J, the junction kept 6 bases outside the gene matches. CDR3 loop: CASSFSGGSTEAFF. The CDR3 coding sequence is TGTGCCAGCAGTTTTTCAGGGGGAAGCACTGAAGCTTTCTTT.

This chain uses TRBV28 with TRBJ1-3; TRBD1 matches 9 bases. Germline V gene lookup returns CDR1 MDHEN and CDR2 SYDVKM. The CDR3 has 16 residues. The V segment lost 6 bases and the J segment 2 bases; nucleotides outside the gene matches: 8. CDR3 in amino acids: CASSAGTGIPGNTIYF. The CDR3, as DNA: TGTGCCAGCAGCGCCGGGACAGGGATTCCTGGAAACACCATATATTTT.

The chain employs TRBV7-3 and TRBJ2-2, with 7 bases lining up with TRBD1. J lost 6 bases, V lost 5 bases, and 6 bases had no gene match. Per the germline V gene, CDR1 is SGHTA and CDR2 is FQGTGA. The CDR3 spans 14 residues. CDR3 bases: TGTGCCAGCAGCGGTGAAACAGGGGCCGGGGAGCTGTTTTTT. Translated: CASSGETGAGELFF. The full variable domain, rest sourced from reference TRBV7-3 and TRBJ2-2, is GAGVSQTPSNKVTEKGKYVELRCDPISGHTALYWYRQSLGQGPEFLIYFQGTGAADDSGLPNDRFFAVRPEGSVSTLKIQRTERGDSAVYLCASSGETGAGELFFGEGSRLTVL.

This chain connects TRBV10-3 to TRBJ1-2; D unresolved. Germline V gives CDR1 ENHRY, CDR2 SYGVKD. V lost 0 bases and J lost 2, with 7 bases in between. The CDR3 is 14 amino acids. The CDR3 DNA is TGTGCCATCAGTGAGTCTTCAGGAAACTATGGCTACACCTTC. As protein: CAISESSGNYGYTF.

This chain connects TRBV14 to TRBJ1-4; D uncertain. Germline CDR1 and CDR2: SGHDN and FVKESK. The CDR3 sequence is 15 residues long. The V end lost 4 bases, the J end lost 0 bases, and 9 bases lay between the germline ends. The CDR3: CASSPLSATNEKLFF. Here the CDR3 DNA reads TGTGCCAGCAGCCCGCTGAGTGCAACTAATGAAAAACTGTTTTTT.

The chain combines TRBV28 with TRBJ2-1, with D possibly TRBD1 on 6 matching bases. The germline CDR1 and CDR2 sequences are MDHEN and SYDVKM. Between the trimmed V and J ends, which lost 5 bases and 1 base, there was a span of 21 bases. CDR3 length equals 18 residues. Here the CDR3 reads CASSSPGVRYSSYNEQFF. For the CDR3, the DNA is TGTGCCAGCAGTAGCCCAGGGGTTAGATATTCGTCCTACAATGAGCAGTTCTTC.

The genes are TRBV12-5 and TRBJ1-5; TRBD1 is a possible D gene (5 bases). CDR3 length: 18 residues. V was trimmed by 0 bases and J by 4 bases, leaving 19 bases between them. The germline gives CDR1 LGHNT, CDR2 FRNRAP. CDR3 coding DNA: TGTGCTAGTGGTTTGGTCCAAGTTACAGGAGTCGTTAATCAGCCCCAGCATTTT. Its protein product is CASGLVQVTGVVNQPQHF.

The chain links TRBV4-2 to TRBJ2-1; 7 bases agree with TRBD2. Per the germline V gene, CDR1 is LGHNA and CDR2 is YNFKEQ. CDR3 length equals 16 residues. Germline trimming cut 0 bases from V and 3 bases from J; bases unmatched to any gene: 5. The CDR3 protein is CASSQDRAGIYNEQFF. CDR3 sequence (DNA): TGTGCCAGCAGCCAAGATCGAGCGGGGATCTACAATGAGCAGTTCTTC.

The gene calls are TRBV7-9 and TRBJ2-2; 9 bases fit TRBD2. V shed 7 bases, J shed 8 bases, and the junction held 5 bases outside the gene matches. The CDR3 covers 13 residues. The V gene's germline CDR1 is SEHNR and CDR2 FQNEAQ (reference sequence). In DNA, the CDR3 is TGTGCCAGCATTCTAGCGGGAAATGGGGAGCTGTTTTTT. Translated: CASILAGNGELFF.

The sample holds one count of this clone. The gene calls are TRBV13 and TRBJ2-3, with D perhaps matching TRBD2 (5 bases). Trimming removed 2 bases at V and 6 bases at J, with 6 bases between. In germline, CDR1 is PRHDT, CDR2 FYEKMQ (reference sequence). The CDR3 is 12 residues long. The CDR3 here is CASSLRGDTQYF. CDR3 DNA sequence: TGTGCCAGCAGCTTAAGAGGGGATACGCAGTATTTT.

The V gene is TRBV5-1, the J gene TRBJ2-1; TRBD2 might be the D (6 bases). V shed 3 bases and J shed 0 bases, with 22 bases lying between them. This CDR3 region has 19 residues. CDR1 SGHRS and CDR2 YFSETQ come from the germline V gene. CDR3 DNA: TGCGCCAGCAGCTCCTCCCGGAACCGCGGGGTTCTCTCCTACAATGAGCAGTTCTTC. Translating it yields CASSSSRNRGVLSYNEQFF.

As concerns this clone: This CDR3 is also generated by other DNA sequences in the sample. The chain carries TRBV18 and TRBJ1-5; D call uncertain. CDR1 is KGHSH, CDR2 LQKENI, per germline. The V end lost 2 bases, the J end lost 6 bases, and 5 bases lay between the germline ends. The CDR3 is made up of 12 amino acids. CDR3 amino acids: CASSPSGQPQHF. The CDR3 coding sequence is TGTGCCAGCTCACCATCCGGTCAGCCCCAGCATTTT.